Listed here is a single TCR beta chain. This clonotype has only a few counts. Its specific antigen is unknown. No quality values exist for individual bases; no much larger clone is one base distant. The V and J ends are trimmed by 2 bases and 12 bases, leaving 8 bases between them. The CDR3 sequence holds 12 residues, the cysteine and phenylalanine included. Of all the DNA, just the CDR3 is kept, 36 bases in frame from base 1. The germline V gene sets CDR1 to SGHDN and CDR2 to FVKESK. Library method: RT-PCR. Sequencing was performed on an Illumina HiSeq 2500. TCRdb passed the public sequencing reads through fastp at Q25 and MiXCR, retaining productive beta sequences. Every entry covers one CDR3 protein and lists the most common genes and DNA from its rows. The sample table lists about 500,000 distinct CDR3 sequences, approximately 15% of them with a count of one. Less than 4% of the sample belongs to the ten largest clones.

The sample comes from a study of response to subunit inactivated influenza vaccine (dated by TCRdb to the late 2010s). With regard to the full study: Deep quantitative profiling of the T cell receptor repertoire was used in the study to follow responses to a trivalent subunit inactivated influenza vaccine.

General conclusions and limits of the study: It was suggested by the authors that each seasonal influenza vaccination may recruit only a limited number of new T cells.

The chain employs TRBV14 and TRBJ1-6; the D gene cannot be resolved reliably. The sample in question was CD4+ T cells sorted from PBMCs, obtained less than 25 months after vaccination. This receptor was taken from a man in his fifties or sixties who received an inactivated influenza vaccine. Donor details come from another sample of the same person, matched by shared clones. The DNA sequence is given as TGTGCCAGCAGCCAAAACAATGGACCCCTCCACTTT. This gives the protein CASSQNNGPLHF.